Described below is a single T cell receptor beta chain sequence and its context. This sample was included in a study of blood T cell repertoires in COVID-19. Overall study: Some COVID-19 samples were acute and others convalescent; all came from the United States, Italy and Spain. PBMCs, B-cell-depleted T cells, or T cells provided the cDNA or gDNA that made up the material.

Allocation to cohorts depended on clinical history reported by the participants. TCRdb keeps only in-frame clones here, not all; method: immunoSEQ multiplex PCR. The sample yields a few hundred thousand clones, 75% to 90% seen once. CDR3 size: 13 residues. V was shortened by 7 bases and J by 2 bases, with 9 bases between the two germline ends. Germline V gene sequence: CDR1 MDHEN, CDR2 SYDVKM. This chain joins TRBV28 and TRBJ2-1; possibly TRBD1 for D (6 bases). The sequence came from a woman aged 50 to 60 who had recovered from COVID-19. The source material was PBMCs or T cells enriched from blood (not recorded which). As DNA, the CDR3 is TGTGCCAGCATAGGGGGACCCTACAATGAGCAGTTCTTC. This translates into CASIGGPYNEQFF.